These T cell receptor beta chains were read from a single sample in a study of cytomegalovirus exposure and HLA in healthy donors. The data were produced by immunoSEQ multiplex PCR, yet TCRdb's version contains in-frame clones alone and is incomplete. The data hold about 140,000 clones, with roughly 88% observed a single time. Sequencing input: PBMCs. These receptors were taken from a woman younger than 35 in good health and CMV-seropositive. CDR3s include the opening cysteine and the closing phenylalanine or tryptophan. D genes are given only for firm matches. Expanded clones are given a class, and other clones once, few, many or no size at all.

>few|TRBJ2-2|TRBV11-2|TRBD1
TGTGCCAGCAGCCCCCGACTCGGACAGGGTTCCGGGGAGCTGTTTTTT
CASSPRLGQGSGELFF
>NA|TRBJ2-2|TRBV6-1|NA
TGTGCCAGCTCTTCCTTATTCACCGGGGAGCTGTTTTTT
CASSSLFTGELFF
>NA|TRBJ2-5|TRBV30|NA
TGTGCCTGGAGTGTAGTGACACCCCAAGAGACCCAGTACTTC
CAWSVVTPQETQYF
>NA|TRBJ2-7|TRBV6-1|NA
TGTGCCAGCAGTGCCTACAGGACCTCCTACGAGCAGTACTTC
CASSAYRTSYEQYF
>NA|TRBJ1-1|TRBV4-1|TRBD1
TGCGCCAGCAGCCAGGACAGGGTAGGGGAAGCTTTCTTT
CASSQDRVGEAFF
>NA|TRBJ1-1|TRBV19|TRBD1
TGTGCCAGTAGTATAAAGGACAGGGGGACTGAAGCTTTCTTT
CASSIKDRGTEAFF
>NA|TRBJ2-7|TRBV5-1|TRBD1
TGCGCCAGCAAAATCCAACCGGGACAGGGGTACGAGCAGTACTTC
CASKIQPGQGYEQYF
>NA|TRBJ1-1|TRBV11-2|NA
TGTGCCAGCAGCTTAGTGGCAGGGTTGGTCACTGAAGCTTTCTTT
CASSLVAGLVTEAFF
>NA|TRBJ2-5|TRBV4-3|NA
TGCGCCAGCAGCCAAGATCGCGGCCCCAGATGGACCCAGTACTTC
CASSQDRGPRWTQYF
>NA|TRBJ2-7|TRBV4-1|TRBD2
TGCGCCAGCAGCCCTAGCGGGGGCTCGTCCTACGAGCAGTACTTC
CASSPSGGSSYEQYF
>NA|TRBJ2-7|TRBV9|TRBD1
TGTGCCAGCAGCGCCCGGGACAGGGATAGCGAGCAGTACTTC
CASSARDRDSEQYF
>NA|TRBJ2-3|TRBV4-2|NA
TGTGCCAGCAGCCAAGGAGGGCGCGGGGCCACAGATACGCAGTATTTT
CASSQGGRGATDTQYF
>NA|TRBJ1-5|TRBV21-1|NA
TGTGCCCCCCAACGGGGATCCAATCAGCCCCAGCATTTT
CAPQRGSNQPQHF
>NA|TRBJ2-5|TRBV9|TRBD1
TGTGCCAGCAGCGCACAGGGGCAGGGCCATCAAGAGACCCAGTACTTC
CASSAQGQGHQETQYF
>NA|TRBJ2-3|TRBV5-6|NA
TGTGCCAGCAGCGGGGTCGCAGGGTTTCCAGATACGCAGTATTTT
CASSGVAGFPDTQYF
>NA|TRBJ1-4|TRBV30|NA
TGTGCCTGGAGTGTACAGAGGGTCGCTAATGAAAAACTGTTTTTT
CAWSVQRVANEKLFF
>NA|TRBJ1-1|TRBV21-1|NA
TGTGCCAGCAGCAGTTCAGGGTGGGATTTGAACACTGAAGCTTTCTTT
CASSSSGWDLNTEAFF
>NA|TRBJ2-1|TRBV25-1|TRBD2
TGTGCCAGCAGTAAGCGGGAGGACTTCTACAATGAGCAGTTCTTC
CASSKREDFYNEQFF
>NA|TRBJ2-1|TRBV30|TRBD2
TGTGCCTGGAGTGTGGTACTAGCGGGGAATGAGCAGTTCTTC
CAWSVVLAGNEQFF
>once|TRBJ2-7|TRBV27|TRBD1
TGTGCCAGCAGTAGGGACAGCTACGAGCAGTACTTC
CASSRDSYEQYF
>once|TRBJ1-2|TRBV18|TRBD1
TGTGCCAGCTCACCGACGACAGGGAGTATGGGTGGCTACACCTTC
CASSPTTGSMGGYTF
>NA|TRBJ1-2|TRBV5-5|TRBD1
TGTGCCAGCAGCTTGGATATCGGGACAGGCGACTATGGCTACACCTTC
CASSLDIGTGDYGYTF
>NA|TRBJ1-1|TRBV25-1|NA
TGTGCCAGCAGGGACAGCCAAATCAGGAACACTGAAGCTTTCTTT
CASRDSQIRNTEAFF
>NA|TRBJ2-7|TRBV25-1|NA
TGTGCCAGCAGAGATACGAGAAGTGGCAGGATCAGCTCCTACGAGCAGTACTTC
CASRDTRSGRISSYEQYF
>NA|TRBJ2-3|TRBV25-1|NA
TGTGCCAGCAAGGGGTGGGCAGATACGCAGTATTTT
CASKGWADTQYF
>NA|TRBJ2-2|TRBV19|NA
TGTGCCAGTACCCCCCAAGGGAGCGGGGAGCTGTTTTTT
CASTPQGSGELFF
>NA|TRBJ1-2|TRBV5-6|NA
TGTGCCAGCAGCTTGTTAGAGTATCGGTTTCGTGGCTACACCTTC
CASSLLEYRFRGYTF
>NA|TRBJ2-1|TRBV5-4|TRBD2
TGTGCCAGCATCCCGGGGTGGGCTAGCGGGAAAAATGAGCAGTTCTTC
CASIPGWASGKNEQFF
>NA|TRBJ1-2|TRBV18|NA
TGTGCCAGCTCACCTCGGGAGGGGGGAATCGATGGCTACACCTTC
CASSPREGGIDGYTF
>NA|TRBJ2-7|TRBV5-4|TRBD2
TGTGCCAGCAGCTCCAGACTAGCGGGATACGAGCAGTACTTC
CASSSRLAGYEQYF
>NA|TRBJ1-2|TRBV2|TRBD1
TGTGCCACCTACGGACAGGGCGCAAGTGGCTACACCTTC
CATYGQGASGYTF
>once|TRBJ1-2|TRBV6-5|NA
TGTGCCAGCAGTTATAGGGGCAGGGGAGACTATGGCTACACCTTC
CASSYRGRGDYGYTF
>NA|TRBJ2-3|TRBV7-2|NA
TGTGCCAGCAGCTTAGCGAAGCGGGGCACAGATACGCAGTATTTT
CASSLAKRGTDTQYF
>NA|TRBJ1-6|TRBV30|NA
TGTGCCTGGAGACAGACAGGTTCACCCCTCCACTTT
CAWRQTGSPLHF
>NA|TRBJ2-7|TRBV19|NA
TGTGCCAGTAGTACCAACAGGGAGCAGTACTTC
CASSTNREQYF
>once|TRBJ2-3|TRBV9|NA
TGTGCCAGCAGCGTAGGGGGGGGCCCCCTAGATACGCAGTATTTT
CASSVGGGPLDTQYF
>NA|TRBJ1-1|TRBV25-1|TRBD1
TGTGCCAGCAGGCAGACAGGGCGGAACTCTGAAGCTTTCTTT
CASRQTGRNSEAFF
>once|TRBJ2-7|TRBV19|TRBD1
TGTGCCAGTAGTATAGCGACAGGGACCGATTACGAGCAGTACTTC
CASSIATGTDYEQYF
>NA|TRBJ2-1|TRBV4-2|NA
TGTGCCAGCAGCACGGCGGGCGGATATGAGCAGTTCTTC
CASSTAGGYEQFF
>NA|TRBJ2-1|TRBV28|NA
TGTGCCAGCAGTTCCCCAATACCTGACACCGATTACAATGAGCAGTTCTTC
CASSSPIPDTDYNEQFF
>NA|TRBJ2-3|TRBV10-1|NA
TGCGCCAGCAGAAATTTCGTCCCTAGCACAGATACGCAGTATTTT
CASRNFVPSTDTQYF
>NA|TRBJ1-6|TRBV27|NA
TGTGCCAGCAGCTTCCGACCGGGACGGCGGGGCTATAATTCACCCCTCCACTTT
CASSFRPGRRGYNSPLHF
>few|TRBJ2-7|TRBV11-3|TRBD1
TGTGCCAGCAGCCTAGGACAGGGGCGCGAGCAGTACTTC
CASSLGQGREQYF
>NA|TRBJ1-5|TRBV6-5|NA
TGTGCCAGCAGCCCCCGGGACATCGGGCAGCCCCAGCATTTT
CASSPRDIGQPQHF
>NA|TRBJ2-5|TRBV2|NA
TGTGCCAGCAGTGAGATGGCTAGCGATCCCGAGACCCAGTACTTC
CASSEMASDPETQYF
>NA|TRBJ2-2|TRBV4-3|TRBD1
TGCGCCAGCAGCCAAACCCAAGGGACAGGGATCACCGGGGAGCTGTTTTTT
CASSQTQGTGITGELFF
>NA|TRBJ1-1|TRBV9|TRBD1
TGTGCCAGCAGCCAGGCCCCGGACAGGACGAACACTGAAGCTTTCTTT
CASSQAPDRTNTEAFF
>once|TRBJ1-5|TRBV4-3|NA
TGCGCCAGCAGCCAAGATCCCTACGGACAGCTCAATCAGCCCCAGCATTTT
CASSQDPYGQLNQPQHF
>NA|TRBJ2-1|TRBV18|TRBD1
TGTGCCAGCTCACCCCAAGGGGACAGTTTAAATGAGCAGTTCTTC
CASSPQGDSLNEQFF
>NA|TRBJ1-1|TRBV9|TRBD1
TGTGCCAGCAGCGTACAAGACAGGGTTGGTGAAGCTTTCTTT
CASSVQDRVGEAFF
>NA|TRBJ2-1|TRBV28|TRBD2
TGTGCCAGCAGTCCAGCGGGGGGCGCGTTCCAAATATCGAATGAGCAGTTCTTC
CASSPAGGAFQISNEQFF
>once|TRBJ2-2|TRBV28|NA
TGTGCCAGCAGACCCAGGGGCTGGGTGGCCGGGGAGCTGTTTTTT
CASRPRGWVAGELFF
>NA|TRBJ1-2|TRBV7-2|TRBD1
TGTGCCAGCAGCTTAGGGACAGGGGATAACTATGGCTACACCTTC
CASSLGTGDNYGYTF
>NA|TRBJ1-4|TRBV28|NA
TGTGCCAGCAGTTTTAGGGGAACTAATGAAAAACTGTTTTTT
CASSFRGTNEKLFF
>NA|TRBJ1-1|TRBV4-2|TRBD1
TGTGCCAGCAGCCGACGGACAGGGGAAGACACTGAAGCTTTCTTT
CASSRRTGEDTEAFF
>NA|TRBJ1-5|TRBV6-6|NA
TGTGCCAGCAGTTACTCCTCCGGGGGGCTGGATCAGCCCCAGCATTTT
CASSYSSGGLDQPQHF